This is a list of T cell receptor beta chains from one sample in a study of T cells in Graves' hyperthyroidism and ophthalmopathy. TCRdb itself ran the multiplex PCR reads through MiXCR, one entry per CDR3 protein. The sample consists of a few hundred thousand distinct CDR3 sequences, 15% to 20% of them appearing once. Sequencing was carried out using blood. Source of these receptors: a woman aged 60 to 75 with Graves' ophthalmopathy. The CDR3 runs from the conserved cysteine through the conserved F or W. D genes are given only for firm matches. Size is omitted from some rows. Given values are once, few, many or a class for expanded clones.

clone size	D gene	V gene	J gene	CDR3 protein	CDR3 DNA
.	.	TRBV7-2	TRBJ2-2	CASSLADGNTGELFF	TGTGCCAGCAGCTTAGCGGATGGGAACACCGGGGAGCTGTTTTTT
.	.	TRBV5-8	TRBJ1-2	CASSLAQATYGYTF	TGTGCCAGCAGCTTGGCACAGGCGACATATGGCTACACCTTC
.	.	TRBV6-1	TRBJ1-5	CASSEKQGSNQPQHF	TGTGCCAGCAGTGAGAAACAGGGAAGCAATCAGCCCCAGCATTTT
.	TRBD1	TRBV27	TRBJ2-7	CASSWGQGTPYEQYF	TGTGCCAGCAGTTGGGGACAGGGGACCCCCTACGAGCAGTACTTC
many	.	TRBV5-5	TRBJ1-1	CASSIQGGWTNTEAFF	TGTGCCAGCAGCATACAGGGCGGGTGGACAAACACTGAAGCTTTCTTT
many	TRBD2	TRBV12-3/TRBV12-4	TRBJ2-6	CASSAVSGGVGANVLTF	TGTGCCAGCAGTGCCGTTTCCGGGGGGGTTGGGGCCAACGTCCTGACTTTC
many	TRBD1	TRBV7-7	TRBJ2-2	CASSAQGAGELFF	TGTGCTAGCAGCGCCCAGGGGGCCGGGGAGCTGTTTTTT
many	TRBD1	TRBV27	TRBJ2-7	CASSPGTGGFHEQYF	TGTGCCAGCAGTCCGGGGACAGGGGGATTCCACGAGCAGTACTTC
few	TRBD1	TRBV6-1	TRBJ1-4	CASSQDRASEKLFF	TGTGCCAGCAGTCAGGACAGGGCTAGCGAAAAACTGTTTTTT
few	TRBD1	TRBV6-1	TRBJ1-2	CASRPEGQNYGYTF	TGTGCCAGCAGGCCAGAGGGACAGAACTATGGCTACACCTTC
.	TRBD1	TRBV3-1	TRBJ1-5	CASSLGGLTGVHQPQHF	TGTGCCAGCAGCCTCGGGGGGTTAACAGGGGTGCACCAGCCCCAGCATTTT
many	.	TRBV7-2	TRBJ2-7	CASTLGTTYEQYF	TGTGCCAGCACCCTAGGCACAACCTACGAGCAGTACTTC
.	.	TRBV7-2	TRBJ2-5	CASSLAVGTKETQYF	TGTGCCAGCAGCTTAGCAGTGGGGACAAAAGAGACCCAGTACTTC
.	.	TRBV4-2	TRBJ2-1	CASSQVWQGTYNEQFF	TGTGCCAGCAGCCAAGTTTGGCAGGGGACCTACAATGAGCAGTTCTTC
few	TRBD1	TRBV12-3/TRBV12-4	TRBJ2-4	CASRAWLGQGASKNIQYF	TGTGCCAGCAGGGCCTGGTTGGGACAGGGGGCTTCCAAAAACATTCAGTACTTC
few	.	TRBV20-1	TRBJ2-1	CSAEGMGDEQFF	TGCAGTGCGGAAGGGATGGGCGATGAGCAGTTCTTC
.	.	TRBV19	TRBJ2-2	CASSPQGGGELFF	TGTGCCAGTAGTCCCCAGGGGGGGGGGGAGCTGTTTTTT
.	.	TRBV20-1	TRBJ1-4	CSASSPRSTNEKLFF	TGCAGTGCTAGTTCACCCAGGAGCACTAATGAAAAACTGTTTTTT
.	TRBD2	TRBV20-1	TRBJ2-1	CSADGRLSRKTSGSHRSYNEQFF	TGCAGCGCGGACGGTCGATTAAGCCGGAAGACTAGCGGTTCTCATAGGTCCTACAATGAGCAGTTCTTC
many	TRBD1	TRBV27	TRBJ2-7	CASSLLGTGGTGEQYF	TGTGCCAGCAGTTTATTGGGGACAGGGGGTACTGGGGAGCAGTACTTC
.	.	TRBV3-1	TRBJ1-5	CASSQDWAQPQHF	TGTGCCAGCAGCCAAGACTGGGCACAGCCCCAGCATTTT
many	TRBD2	TRBV12-3/TRBV12-4	TRBJ2-1	CASSLIAGGYNEQFF	TGTGCCAGCAGTTTAATAGCGGGGGGCTACAATGAGCAGTTCTTC
.	.	TRBV4-3	TRBJ1-2	CASSQPPNLIRAVDYGYTF	TGCGCCAGCAGCCAACCCCCGAATCTCATCAGGGCGGTAGACTATGGCTACACCTTC
.	.	TRBV20-1	TRBJ2-3	CSAIGTLLSTDTQYF	TGCAGTGCCATTGGGACTCTACTTAGCACAGATACGCAGTATTTT
many	TRBD2	TRBV20-1	TRBJ2-3	CSAVLAGYTDTQYF	TGCAGTGCAGTACTAGCGGGGTACACAGATACGCAGTATTTT
few	.	TRBV28	TRBJ2-5	CASSGPEETQYF	TGTGCCAGCTCCGGGCCCGAAGAGACCCAGTACTTC
many	.	TRBV7-2	TRBJ1-2	CASSLSGGGGYGYTF	TGTGCCAGCAGCTTAAGCGGTGGAGGGGGGTATGGCTACACCTTC
few	TRBD2	TRBV19	TRBJ2-1	CASRASGVYNEQFF	TGTGCCAGTAGGGCTAGCGGGGTCTACAATGAGCAGTTCTTC
many	.	TRBV5-1	TRBJ1-2	CASSFQGVGGYTF	TGCGCCAGCAGCTTTCAGGGTGTGGGTGGCTACACCTTC
many	TRBD1	TRBV20-1	TRBJ1-2	CSASRGGQGRTMYGYTF	TGCAGTGCTAGTAGAGGAGGACAGGGTCGGACTATGTATGGCTACACCTTC
many	.	TRBV20-1	TRBJ1-5	CSDGVSNQPQHF	TGCAGTGACGGGGTTAGCAATCAGCCCCAGCATTTT
.	TRBD1	TRBV15	TRBJ1-1	CATSRLRQGSTEAFF	TGTGCCACCAGCAGGCTCAGACAGGGCTCCACTGAAGCTTTCTTT
.	TRBD2	TRBV3-1	TRBJ2-3	CASSQGTSGGAVDTQYF	TGTGCCAGCAGCCAAGGAACGAGCGGGGGGGCAGTAGATACGCAGTATTTT
few	.	TRBV5-1	TRBJ1-3	CASSQRGGYGNTIYF	TGCGCCAGCAGCCAGCGTGGGGGCTATGGAAACACCATATATTTT
.	.	TRBV20-1	TRBJ2-1	CSARDPVGTSRLFF	TGCAGTGCTAGAGATCCAGTCGGGACCTCCCGTTTGTTCTTC
few	.	TRBV14	TRBJ1-2	CASSQVGGFWYGYTF	TGTGCCAGCAGCCAAGTTGGGGGATTTTGGTATGGCTACACCTTC
many	TRBD1	TRBV2	TRBJ1-2	CASSRNRDRDLGGYTF	TGTGCCAGCAGCCGAAATAGGGACAGGGACCTCGGGGGCTACACCTTC
few	TRBD2	TRBV4-3	TRBJ2-3	CASSQDVAGGPINTDTQYF	TGCGCCAGCAGCCAAGATGTGGCGGGGGGGCCTATAAACACAGATACGCAGTATTTT
few	.	TRBV24-1	TRBJ1-2	CATSDSGSANYGYTF	TGTGCCACCAGTGACTCAGGGTCGGCTAACTATGGCTACACCTTC
many	TRBD1	TRBV6-1	TRBJ2-3	CASSLHTGTGGIVTQYF	TGTGCCAGCAGTTTGCATACCGGGACAGGGGGCATAGTTACGCAGTATTTT
many	.	TRBV5-6	TRBJ2-2	CASSLGSVPGELFF	TGTGCCAGCAGCTTGGGGTCCGTCCCCGGGGAGCTGTTTTTT
.	TRBD1	TRBV5-4	TRBJ1-2	CASSSKGQGLANYGYTF	TGTGCCAGCAGCAGCAAGGGACAGGGCCTAGCTAACTATGGCTACACCTTC
many	.	TRBV20-1	TRBJ1-5	CSARIRGSGNQPQHF	TGCAGTGCTAGAATTAGAGGGTCGGGCAATCAGCCCCAGCATTTT
many	TRBD1	TRBV6-1	TRBJ2-5	CASREGTGGNQQYF	TGTGCCAGCAGGGAGGGGACAGGGGGGAACCAACAGTACTTC
few	.	TRBV6-5	TRBJ2-2	CASSYFGFVGELFF	TGTGCCAGCAGTTACTTTGGGTTCGTGGGGGAGCTGTTTTTT
many	.	TRBV7-3	TRBJ2-3	CASSPGLVTDTQYF	TGTGCCAGCAGCCCGGGACTTGTCACAGATACGCAGTATTTT
few	.	TRBV10-3	TRBJ1-4	CAISEQLPATNEKLFF	TGTGCCATCAGTGAGCAGTTGCCCGCAACTAATGAAAAACTGTTTTTT
many	.	TRBV6-2/TRBV6-3	TRBJ1-2	CASSYQLWRDYGYTF	TGTGCCAGCAGTTACCAACTCTGGAGGGACTATGGCTACACCTTC
.	.	TRBV7-9	TRBJ2-7	CASSSPQAADYEQYF	TGTGCCAGCAGCTCCCCCCAAGCAGCGGATTACGAGCAGTACTTC
many	TRBD2	TRBV6-1	TRBJ2-5	CASSPMGGWAETQYF	TGTGCCAGCAGTCCTATGGGGGGGTGGGCAGAGACCCAGTACTTC
.	TRBD2	TRBV9	TRBJ2-1	CASSVGQREGNEQFF	TGTGCCAGCAGCGTAGGTCAGCGGGAGGGCAATGAGCAGTTCTTC
many	.	TRBV5-1	TRBJ2-7	CASSVHSTLRDEQYF	TGCGCCAGCAGCGTCCACAGTACCCTTAGGGACGAGCAGTACTTC
.	.	TRBV2	TRBJ2-5	CAGSDVGVSSQETQYF	TGTGCCGGCAGTGATGTCGGGGTTTCGTCCCAAGAGACCCAGTACTTC